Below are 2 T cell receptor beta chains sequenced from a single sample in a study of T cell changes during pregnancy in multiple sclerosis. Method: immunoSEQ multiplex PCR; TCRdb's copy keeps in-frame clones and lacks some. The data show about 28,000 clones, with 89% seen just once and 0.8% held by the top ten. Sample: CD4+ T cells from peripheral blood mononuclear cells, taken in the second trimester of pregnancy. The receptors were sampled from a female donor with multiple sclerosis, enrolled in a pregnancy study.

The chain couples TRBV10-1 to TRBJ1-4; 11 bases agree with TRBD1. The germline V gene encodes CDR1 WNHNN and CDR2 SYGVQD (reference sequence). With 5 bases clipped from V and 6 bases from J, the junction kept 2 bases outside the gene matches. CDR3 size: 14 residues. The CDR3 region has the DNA TGCGCCAGCAGTCCGGGACAGGGGGATGAAAAACTGTTTTTT. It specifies CASSPGQGDEKLFF.

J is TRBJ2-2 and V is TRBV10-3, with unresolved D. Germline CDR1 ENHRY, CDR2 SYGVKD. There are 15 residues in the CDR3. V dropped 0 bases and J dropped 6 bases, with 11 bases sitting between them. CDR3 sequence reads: CAISESDGYAGELFF. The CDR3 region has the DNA TGTGCCATCAGTGAGTCAGACGGGTATGCCGGGGAGCTGTTTTTT.